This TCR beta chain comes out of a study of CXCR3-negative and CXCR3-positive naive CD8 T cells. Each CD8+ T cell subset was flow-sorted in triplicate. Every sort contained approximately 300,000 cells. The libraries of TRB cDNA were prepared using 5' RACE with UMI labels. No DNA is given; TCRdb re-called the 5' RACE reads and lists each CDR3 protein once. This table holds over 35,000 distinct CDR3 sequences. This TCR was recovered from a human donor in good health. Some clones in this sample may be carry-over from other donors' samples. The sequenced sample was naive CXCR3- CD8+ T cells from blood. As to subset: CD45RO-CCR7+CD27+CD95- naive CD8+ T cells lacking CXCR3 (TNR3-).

The CDR3 here is CASSYIRGDTQYF. The J gene is TRBJ2-3, the V gene TRBV6-2 or TRBV6-3; TCRdb's assignment of TRBD1 cannot be checked, as there is no DNA. Germline CDR1 and CDR2: MNHEY and SVGEGT. The CDR3 has 13 amino acids.